This T cell receptor (beta chain) was recovered during a study of cytomegalovirus exposure and HLA in healthy donors. On the study more broadly: Out of 170 million or so T cells, an earlier analysis found about 100 million unique TCR beta sequences in total.

Findings and limits, study-wide: Specific recognition of CMV antigens was confirmed in vitro for a few chains (all CMV-associated).

A multiplex PCR was run with 60 Vbeta primers and 13 Jbeta primers. Produced via immunoSEQ multiplex PCR; TCRdb's table is partial and in-frame only. The profile shows more than 95,000 clones, about 68% of them singletons. Remarks on this clone: As yet, its antigen is unknown.

The receptor comes from a woman between 40 and 50 years old in good health and CMV-seropositive. Sequencing was done on a sample of PBMCs.

The DNA of the CDR3 is TGTGCCAGCGCCCGGGACAGGTTTAAACAGCCCCAGCATTTT. It translates to CASARDRFKQPQHF. The chain links TRBV6-5 to TRBJ1-5; 8 bases fit TRBD1. Germline assignment: CDR1 MNHEY and CDR2 SVGAGI. Germline trimming cut 8 bases from V and 7 bases from J; bases unmatched to any gene: 10. The CDR3 runs to 14 residues.